One sample yielded the 15 T cell receptor beta chains listed below, sequenced in a study of control samples from healthy donors and cancer patients. TCRdb's copy holds only in-frame clones and misses some; the assay was immunoSEQ multiplex PCR. Counted here are around 100,000 clones, 88% occurring once; the ten biggest clones make up 13% to 15%. Sequencing used blood. The source of these receptors is a woman aged 70-85 years in good health.

The chain couples TRBV6-5 to TRBJ1-1, with 9 bases matching TRBD1. Germline trimming cut 5 bases from V and 4 bases from J; bases unmatched to any gene: 8. This CDR3 contains 15 residues. The germline CDR1 and CDR2 sequences are MNHEY and SVGAGI. The chain's CDR3 is CASSPGQGTSTEAFF. The CDR3, as DNA: TGTGCCAGCAGTCCGGGACAGGGTACTAGCACTGAAGCTTTCTTT.

DNA for the CDR3: TGTGCCAGCAGTGGAGGACAGGGCTCCTACAATGAGCAGTTCTTC. Encoded protein: CASSGGQGSYNEQFF. V and J are TRBV25-1 and TRBJ2-1, with TRBD1 identical over 8 bases. Germline-derived CDR1 and CDR2 are MGHDK and SYGVNS. This CDR3 is 15 amino acids long. V gave up 4 bases and J gave up 0 bases; unmatched junction bases: 2.

The chain couples TRBV5-1 to TRBJ1-1, with a tentative D call TRBD1 (6 bases). Germline V gene sequence: CDR1 SGHRS, CDR2 YFSETQ. This CDR3 has 15 residues. Trimming cost V 2 bases and J 8 bases, with 19 bases left between them. CDR3 sequence reads: CASSFGVGGLSEAFF. The CDR3 region has the DNA TGCGCCAGCAGCTTTGGCGTAGGGGGGTTATCAGAAGCTTTCTTT.

The gene calls are TRBV6-2 or TRBV6-3 and TRBJ1-2; D is ambiguous. The CDR3 length is 16 residues. Between the trimmed V and J ends, which lost 5 bases and 4 bases, there was a span of 20 bases. Germline-derived CDR1 and CDR2 are MNHEY and SVGEGT. This chain's CDR3 is CASSKTTPSVLYGYTF. The CDR3 DNA is TGTGCCAGCAGTAAAACGACACCCTCGGTACTCTATGGCTACACCTTC.

This chain joins TRBV7-2 and TRBJ2-2; 8 bases align to TRBD2. Germline V gene sequence: CDR1 SGHTA, CDR2 FQGNSA. This CDR3 spans 16 amino acids. V lost 1 base and J lost 7; bases outside the gene matches: 8. The CDR3: CASSLERGSLGGELFF. DNA of the CDR3: TGTGCCAGCAGCTTAGAGCGGGGGTCCCTCGGCGGGGAGCTGTTTTTT. Full variable domain (missing parts from reference TRBV7-2 and TRBJ2-2): GAGVSQSPSNKVTEKGKDVELRCDPISGHTALYWYRQSLGQGLEFLIYFQGNSAPDKSGLPSDRFSAERTGGSVSTLTIQRTQQEDSAVYLCASSLERGSLGGELFFGEGSRLTVL.

The chain carries TRBV3-1 (or the pseudogene TRBV3-2) and TRBJ2-6, with TRBD2 as a possible D gene (5 bases). V lost 3 bases to trimming and J lost 2 bases, with 5 bases between them. Germline V gene sequence: CDR1 LGHDT, CDR2 YNNKEL (reference sequence). The CDR3 runs to 14 residues. CDR3 bases: TGTGCCAGCAGCCAGGGAGCTGGGGCCAACGTCCTGACTTTC. Translated, it gives CASSQGAGANVLTF.

The sample holds a few counts of this clone. The chain links TRBV7-9 to TRBJ1-5; TRBD1 matches at 8 bases. CDR1 SEHNR and CDR2 FQNEAQ come from the germline V gene (reference sequence). V was clipped by 5 bases and J by 7 bases; unmatched bases: 7. CDR3 length: 14 residues. DNA for the CDR3: TGTGCCAGCAGCCCAGGGGGCGTGGACCAGCCCCAGCATTTT. This encodes CASSPGGVDQPQHF.

This clone appeared a single time. The genes are TRBV3-1 (or the pseudogene TRBV3-2) and TRBJ2-3, with TRBD2 identical over 11 bases. Trimming took 6 bases from V and 5 from J; bases not matched to a gene: 4. The length of the CDR3 is 14 residues. Germline V lookup: CDR1 LGHDT, CDR2 YNNKEL (reference sequence). For the CDR3, the DNA is TGTGCCAGCAGTTATGGACTAGCGGGAGATACGCAGTATTTT. Its protein is CASSYGLAGDTQYF.

V is TRBV9 and J is TRBJ1-3; 8 nucleotides align to TRBD1. Germline values: CDR1 SGDLS, CDR2 YYNGEE. This CDR3 contains 15 residues. J gave up 0 bases and V 3 bases, and 2 bases lay outside the gene matches. Written as DNA, the CDR3 is TGTGCCAGCAGCGCACAGGGGGTCTCTGGAAACACCATATATTTT. It yields the protein CASSAQGVSGNTIYF.

The chain has TRBV19 and TRBJ2-1; the D gene is possibly TRBD2 (6 bases). Trimming pared 3 bases from V and 8 bases from J, leaving 17 bases between. The CDR3 is 15 amino acids. CDR1 is LNHDA, CDR2 SQIVND, per germline (reference sequence). DNA of the CDR3: TGTGCCAGTAGTATGCGGGGCCTGGGAGGCGATGAGCAGTTCTTC. Residues: CASSMRGLGGDEQFF.

The rearrangement uses TRBV18 and TRBJ1-1; TRBD1 matches at 9 bases. The CDR3 runs to 14 residues. Germline CDR1 KGHSH, CDR2 LQKENI. With 6 bases clipped from V and 1 base from J, the junction kept 3 bases outside the gene matches. The CDR3: CASSAGQGNTEAFF. In nucleotides, the CDR3 is TGTGCCAGCTCCGCGGGACAGGGGAACACTGAAGCTTTCTTT.

This chain uses TRBV6-2 or TRBV6-3 with TRBJ2-7, with D perhaps assigned TRBD1 or TRBD2 (5 bases each). The germline V and J ends were trimmed by 5 bases and 7 bases, with 15 bases remaining between them. Germline values: CDR1 MNHEY, CDR2 SVGEGT. The CDR3 sequence is 13 residues long. The CDR3 nucleotides read TGTGCCAGCAGTCTCGGAAGTGGGGGAGAGCAGTACTTC. It encodes CASSLGSGGEQYF.

The chain is built from TRBV29-1 and TRBJ1-1; D perhaps matches TRBD1 (5 bases). This CDR3 comprises 14 residues. CDR1 and CDR2 (germline): SQVTM, ANQGSEA. Trimming took 1 base from V and 1 from J, leaving 10 bases between them. The chain's CDR3 is CSVEVAGANTEAFF. The DNA for the CDR3 is TGCAGCGTTGAAGTCGCCGGGGCGAACACTGAAGCTTTCTTT.

The V call is TRBV7-2, the J call TRBJ1-5; D is uncertain. Trimming removed 5 bases at V and 1 base at J, with 3 bases between. CDR3 length: 12 amino acids. Looked up from germline, CDR1 is SGHTA and CDR2 is FQGNSA. The CDR3 region is CASSLSNQPQHF. Here the CDR3 DNA reads TGTGCCAGCAGCCTAAGCAATCAGCCCCAGCATTTT.

This chain joins TRBV14 and TRBJ1-1; D gene ambiguous. CDR1 and CDR2 from the germline V gene are SGHDN and FVKESK. V dropped 4 bases and J dropped 4 bases, with 7 bases sitting between them. The CDR3 length is 12 residues. The CDR3 protein is CASSRFGTEAFF. The CDR3 region has the DNA TGTGCCAGCAGCCGCTTCGGCACTGAAGCTTTCTTT.